Shown below are 32 T cell receptor beta chains from a single sample sequenced in a study of beta chain features in type 1 diabetes. General observations from the study: There was a moderate but significant shortening of TCRB CDR3s in all four CD4+ subsets of Type 1 diabetes patients.

As every portion of the isolated RNA was reverse transcribed, the sequencing read expressed TCRB transcripts. Using immunoSEQ multiplex PCR, the repertoire was profiled, and TCRdb retains in-frame clones only, with some absent. In the table there are 95,000 to 150,000 clones, 16% of which are singletons. These receptors are not linked to any known antigen. The sequenced sample was central memory CD4+ T cells from blood. All receptors derive from a man aged 25 to 45 with type 1 diabetes.

The V gene is TRBV29-1, the J gene TRBJ2-7; D unresolved. Germline V gene data show CDR1 as SQVTM and CDR2 as ANQGSEA. V lost 3 bases and J lost 9, with 21 bases in between. The CDR3 is 14 residues long. CDR3 DNA sequence: TGCAGCGTTGAGGTCCCAATACCGGGCCCGGGGCAGTACTTC. It specifies CSVEVPIPGPGQYF.

This clone was recorded at least ten times. The rearrangement links TRBV2 to TRBJ2-5, with D unclear. The germline V gene encodes CDR1 SNHLY and CDR2 FYNNEI. V was shortened by 4 bases and J by 5 bases, with 8 bases between the two germline ends. The CDR3 consists of 12 residues. CDR3: CASSGQDETQYF. CDR3 in DNA: TGTGCCAGCAGTGGACAAGACGAGACCCAGTACTTC.

This chain connects TRBV27 to TRBJ2-3, with D possibly being TRBD1 or TRBD2 (6 bases each). Germline lookup yields CDR1 MNHEY and CDR2 SMNVEV (reference sequence). CDR3 size: 15 residues. Trimming stripped 3 bases from V and 3 bases from J, with 13 bases between. The chain's CDR3 is CASSFWGAGTDTQYF. The CDR3 coding sequence is TGTGCCAGCAGTTTTTGGGGGGCGGGGACAGATACGCAGTATTTT.

The J gene is TRBJ1-2, the V gene TRBV7-2; tentatively, D is TRBD1 (6 bases). V shed 4 bases and J shed 8 bases, with 11 bases lying between them. Germline CDR1 is SGHTA and CDR2 is FQGNSA. This CDR3 is built from 12 residues. Written as DNA, the CDR3 is TGTGCCAGCAGCTCCCAGGGGAGGGGCTACACCTTC. It is translated as CASSSQGRGYTF.

In this sample, this clone turned up a few times. The chain couples TRBV6-5 to TRBJ2-7; D is perhaps TRBD2 (5 bases). This CDR3 contains 14 residues. The V end lost 5 bases, the J end lost 4 bases, and 15 bases lay between the germline ends. CDR1 is MNHEY, CDR2 SVGAGI, per germline. As DNA, the CDR3 is TGTGCCAGCAGTCTCCGGGAAGTGGGGTACGAGCAGTACTTC. Protein: CASSLREVGYEQYF.

The chain uses TRBV7-6 and TRBJ1-5; no reliable D call. The V and J ends lost 5 bases and 4 bases respectively, with 12 bases between them. The CDR3 has 14 amino acids. Germline V gives CDR1 SGHVS, CDR2 FNYEAQ. CDR3 nucleotide sequence: TGTGCCAGCAGCGCCGGGCCGGGGAATCAGCCCCAGCATTTT. It encodes CASSAGPGNQPQHF. The full variable domain, completed using reference TRBV7-6 and TRBJ1-5, is GAGVSQSPRYKVTKRGQDVALRCDPISGHVSLYWYRQALGQGPEFLTYFNYEAQQDKSGLPNDRFSAERPEGSISTLTIQRTEQRDSAMYRCASSAGPGNQPQHFGDGTRLSIL.

In nucleotides, the CDR3 is TGTGCCAGCAGGTTTCAGGGAAACTATGGCTACACCTTC. Its translation is CASRFQGNYGYTF. The chain uses TRBV5-4 and TRBJ1-2, with a possible D match to TRBD1 (5 bases). The CDR3 spans 13 residues. CDR1 is SGHNT and CDR2 is YYREEE in the germline V gene (reference sequence). Trimming pared 5 bases from V and 2 bases from J, leaving 10 bases between.

The V call is TRBV5-1, the J call TRBJ1-2; D call uncertain. This CDR3 spans 13 amino acids. Per the germline V gene, CDR1 is SGHRS and CDR2 is YFSETQ. V lost 4 bases to trimming and J lost 8 bases, with 15 bases between them. The CDR3 loop reads CASSPSTARGYTF. The CDR3 DNA reads TGCGCCAGCAGCCCGTCTACGGCGCGGGGCTACACCTTC.

This clone appeared a few times. The chain carries TRBV27 and TRBJ1-6; D is ambiguous. Germline CDR1 and CDR2: MNHEY and SMNVEV (reference sequence). Trimming took 9 bases from V and 10 from J, leaving 22 bases between them. The CDR3 spans 15 residues. The CDR3 DNA is TGTGCCAGTTCGAGTTTTGCGGGGAAGGGCTCACCCCTCCACTTT. Residues: CASSSFAGKGSPLHF.

As DNA, the CDR3 is TGTGCCGCCGCAAGCGGCCTCACCGGGGAGCTGTTTTTT. This sequence encodes CAAASGLTGELFF. The chain carries TRBV7-2 and TRBJ2-2, with D possibly TRBD2 on 5 matching bases. V lost 11 bases to trimming and J lost 4 bases, with 14 bases between them. CDR1 is SGHTA, CDR2 FQGNSA, per germline. The CDR3 extends over 13 amino acids.

The chain has TRBV2 and TRBJ2-3; the match to TRBD1 covers 8 bases. This CDR3 contains 14 residues. Germline trimming cut 5 bases from V and 4 bases from J; bases unmatched to any gene: 5. Germline CDR1 and CDR2: SNHLY and FYNNEI. The CDR3 DNA reads TGTGCCAGCAGTACAGGACAGGGCCCAGATACGCAGTATTTT. This gives the protein CASSTGQGPDTQYF.

This clone appeared a few times. The rearrangement joins TRBV7-9 to TRBJ1-1, with 8 nucleotides matching TRBD1. V shed 5 bases, J shed 6 bases, and the junction held 8 bases outside the gene matches. Germline V lookup: CDR1 SEHNR, CDR2 FQNEAQ (reference sequence). The CDR3 is 14 residues long. Here the CDR3 reads CASSPGTGRPEAFF. In nucleotides, the CDR3 is TGTGCCAGCAGCCCCGGGACAGGTAGACCTGAAGCTTTCTTT.

The rearrangement joins TRBV13 to TRBJ2-7; D is possibly TRBD1 (6 bases). V was shortened by 3 bases and J by 6 bases, with 12 bases between the two germline ends. CDR3 length: 13 amino acids. Germline V gene lookup returns CDR1 PRHDT and CDR2 FYEKMQ (reference sequence). The CDR3 DNA follows: TGTGCCAGCAGCTTTAGGACAGTAGGCGAGCAGTACTTC. Translating it yields CASSFRTVGEQYF.

The chain is built from TRBV1 and TRBJ2-5. TRBV1 is reported as a pseudogene. This CDR3 comprises 20 residues. The CDR3 loop is CTSSQPIFYRGLMPQETQYF. Written as DNA, the CDR3 is TGCACCAGCAGCCAACCGATCTTCTACAGGGGACTAATGCCCCAAGAGACCCAGTACTTC.

This clone was found a few times. The chain couples TRBV9 to TRBJ2-5, with D possibly TRBD1 on 6 matching bases. The CDR3 has 15 residues. The ends were cut back, 0 bases at V and 2 bases at J, with 11 bases in the middle. Germline CDR1 reads SGDLS; CDR2 reads YYNGEE. As DNA, the CDR3 is TGTGCCAGCAGCGTAGGCATACAGGGACAAGAGACCCAGTACTTC. Residues: CASSVGIQGQETQYF.

The sample holds a few counts of this clone. The chain uses TRBV7-2 and TRBJ2-7, with D possibly matching TRBD2 (6 bases). Germline V lookup: CDR1 SGHTA, CDR2 FQGNSA. Trimming removed 5 bases at V and 4 bases at J, with 18 bases between. The CDR3 runs 15 residues. The CDR3 is CASSPAGTPLYEQYF. The DNA for the CDR3 is TGTGCCAGCAGCCCTGCGGGGACTCCTCTATACGAGCAGTACTTC.

In this sample, this clone turned up a few times. J is TRBJ1-1 and V is TRBV29-1; TRBD1 might be the D (5 bases). Germline values: CDR1 SQVTM, CDR2 ANQGSEA. V was shortened by 6 bases and J by 10 bases, with 15 bases between the two germline ends. The CDR3 is 11 residues long. The CDR3 nucleotides read TGCAGCGTCAGGGAGGGCCCGGCAGCTTTCTTT. Protein sequence: CSVREGPAAFF. Looking up the rest from reference TRBV29-1 and TRBJ1-1 gives the full variable domain: SAVISQKPSRDICQRGTSLTIQCQVDSQVTMMFWYRQQPGQSLTLIATANQGSEATYESGFVIDKFPISRPNLTFSTLTVSNMSPEDSSIYLCSVREGPAAFFGQGTRLTVV.

The table lists this clone with a few counts. The genes are TRBV5-6 and TRBJ2-1; D is unclear. Trimming removed 2 bases from V and 10 bases from J, with 13 bases in between. Germline assignment: CDR1 SGHDT and CDR2 YYEEEE. The CDR3 runs to 13 residues. Here the CDR3 DNA reads TGTGCCAGCAGCTTAACTGGGGTCAGAGAGCAGTTCTTC. Translation gives CASSLTGVREQFF.

This clone came up many times. This chain uses TRBV9 with TRBJ2-1; tentative D call: TRBD1 (6 bases). V was pared by 1 base and J by 6 bases, with 14 bases between. Germline V gene sequence: CDR1 SGDLS, CDR2 YYNGEE. This CDR3 is built from 15 residues. The CDR3 nucleotides read TGTGCCAGCAGCGTAACGGCAGGGGTAACCAATGAGCAGTTCTTC. Encoded protein: CASSVTAGVTNEQFF.

To note about this clone: The same CDR3 also results from other DNA sequences found in this sample. The J gene is TRBJ1-5, the V gene TRBV7-2; 7 positions match TRBD1. V was clipped by 4 bases and J by 5 bases; unmatched bases: 2. This CDR3 has 13 amino acids. Germline-derived CDR1 and CDR2 are SGHTA and FQGNSA. CDR3: CASSSQGDQPQHF. CDR3 bases: TGTGCCAGCAGCTCCCAGGGGGATCAGCCCCAGCATTTT.

The sample holds many counts of this clone. The rearrangement joins TRBV23-1 to TRBJ2-3; tentatively, D is TRBD1 (5 bases). TRBV23-1 is an open reading frame, and its role is uncertain. The CDR3 totals 16 residues. V lost 0 bases and J lost 1, with 11 bases in between. The CDR3 loop reads CASSQSQGSCTDTQYF. For the CDR3, the DNA is TGCGCCAGCAGTCAATCGCAGGGATCATGCACAGATACGCAGTATTTT.

This clone was counted a few times. J is TRBJ2-7 and V is TRBV28; no firm D call. Germline V gene sequence: CDR1 MDHEN, CDR2 SYDVKM. The ends were cut back, 1 base at V and 5 bases at J, with 9 bases in the middle. The CDR3 is 13 residues long. The CDR3 here is CASSLSKSNEQYF. CDR3 nucleotide sequence: TGTGCCAGCAGTTTATCGAAGTCCAACGAGCAGTACTTC.

The V and J genes are TRBV7-2 and TRBJ2-1, with 13 bases that match TRBD2. The CDR3 runs to 15 residues. After removal of 5 bases from V and 4 bases from J, the junction contained 2 bases not matched to a gene. In germline, CDR1 is SGHTA, CDR2 FQGNSA. The CDR3 here is CASSRLAGGYNEQFF. CDR3 DNA: TGTGCCAGCAGCCGACTAGCGGGGGGATACAATGAGCAGTTCTTC.

This clone occurred a few times. This rearrangement joins TRBV21-1 to TRBJ2-7; the table names TRBD1, a call not compared with the DNA. TRBV21-1 corresponds to a pseudogene. This CDR3 has 14 amino acids. Here the CDR3 reads CASSRSGTGGEQYF. CDR3 DNA sequence: TGTGCCAGCAGCAGATCCGGGACAGGGGGCGAGCAGTACTTC.

This chain joins TRBV7-2 and TRBJ1-5, with 8 bases fitting TRBD1. J gave up 6 bases and V 6 bases, and 7 bases lay outside the gene matches. The CDR3 has 14 amino acids. The V gene's germline CDR1 is SGHTA and CDR2 FQGNSA. This CDR3 is CASSRTGNGQPQHF. The CDR3 DNA reads TGTGCCAGCAGTAGGACAGGGAATGGTCAGCCCCAGCATTTT.

V and J are TRBV30 and TRBJ2-7; 8 nucleotides agree with TRBD2. The V segment lost 2 bases and the J segment 0 bases; nucleotides outside the gene matches: 6. Germline CDR1 is GTSNPN and CDR2 is SVGIG (reference sequence). CDR3 length: 15 residues. The CDR3 region has the DNA TGTGCCTGGAGTCATGCGGGGGGCCGCTCCTACGAGCAGTACTTC. It yields the protein CAWSHAGGRSYEQYF.

This clone was recorded a few times. This rearrangement joins TRBV7-3 to TRBJ1-6; D is uncertain. The CDR3 has 13 amino acids. V was trimmed by 5 bases and J by 9 bases, leaving 11 bases between them. Germline V gene lookup returns CDR1 SGHTA and CDR2 FQGTGA. The CDR3 region is CASSLLTFSPLHF. The CDR3, as DNA: TGTGCCAGCAGCCTCCTGACTTTTTCACCCCTCCACTTT.

The DNA for the CDR3 is TGTGCCAGTAGTATTCGACTAGCGGGGGGCCTCTCGGTCAACATTCAGTACTTC. This translates into CASSIRLAGGLSVNIQYF. The chain employs TRBV19 and TRBJ2-4; 13 bases match TRBD2. CDR1 and CDR2 from the germline V gene are LNHDA and SQIVND (reference sequence). The trim removed 3 bases at V and 7 bases at J, leaving 12 bases unmatched. This CDR3 region has 18 residues.

The chain is built from TRBV9 and TRBJ2-5; possibly TRBD1 or TRBD2 for D (5 bases each). This CDR3 has 16 amino acids. Germline V gene data show CDR1 as SGDLS and CDR2 as YYNGEE. With 2 bases removed from V and 1 base from J, the gap between germline ends came to 15 bases. The CDR3 sequence is CASSVNSQGAQETQYF. CDR3 nucleotide sequence: TGTGCCAGCAGCGTTAATAGTCAGGGAGCCCAAGAGACCCAGTACTTC.

Comment on this clone: A read error is possible here, since a much larger clone lies one base away. The V and J genes are TRBV5-4 and TRBJ2-5; D remains unclear. Trimming removed 5 bases from V and 2 bases from J, with 19 bases in between. Germline V gives CDR1 SGHNT, CDR2 YYREEE (reference sequence). The CDR3 loop spans 16 amino acids. The CDR3 reads CASSARAAPLQETQYF. The DNA of the CDR3 is TGTGCCAGCAGTGCTAGGGCAGCACCCTTGCAAGAGACCCAGTACTTC.

Only a few counts were recorded for this clone. The genes are TRBV6-1 and TRBJ2-5; D gene uncertain. Per the germline V gene, CDR1 is MNHNS and CDR2 is SASEGT. The CDR3 spans 11 residues. The V gene lost 5 bases and the J gene lost 5 bases, with 6 bases spanning the gap. The CDR3: CASSPMETQYF. The DNA of the CDR3 is TGTGCCAGCAGTCCCATGGAGACCCAGTACTTC.

V gene TRBV5-1 combines with J gene TRBJ2-3; D gene ambiguous. Germline assignment: CDR1 SGHRS and CDR2 YFSETQ. This CDR3 has 12 residues. Trimming cost V 4 bases and J 1 base, with 4 bases left between them. CDR3 region: CASSTGTDTQYF. In DNA form, the CDR3 reads TGCGCCAGCAGCACAGGCACAGATACGCAGTATTTT.